Sequencing of this T cell receptor (beta chain) was carried out in a study of T cell repertoires in ileal Crohn's disease. For the study at large: Biopsies of the neoterminal ileum at postoperative colonoscopy form M6 samples. Regarding the study as a whole: High-frequency clones were more common in sorted CD8 than CD4 cells.

In regard to this clone: No antigen is known for it.

There are 13 residues in the CDR3. Trimming removed 7 bases at V and 4 bases at J, with 13 bases between. Looked up from germline, CDR1 is LNHDA and CDR2 is SQIVND (reference sequence). Libraries were prepared by immunoSEQ multiplex PCR; TCRdb keeps only in-frame clonotypes and omits some of them. The repertoire holds about 59,000 clones, with 85% to 90% as singletons. Time point noted: neoterminal ileum biopsy at postoperative endoscopy, about 6 months after surgery. Patients were adults with ileal or ileocolonic Crohn's disease needing resection. This clonotype was obtained from an adult with Crohn's disease. Material: ileal tissue. The chain carries TRBV19 and TRBJ1-1; no clear D. CDR3 bases: TGTGCCAGTATATCGACCGAGGGCACTGAAGCTTTCTTT. It encodes CASISTEGTEAFF.